A single sample is the source of the 20 T cell receptor beta chains below, sequenced in a study of beta chain features in type 1 diabetes. No antigen is known for these receptors. Study-wide results and limits: Among patients with Type 1 diabetes, TCRB CDR3s were moderately but significantly shorter in every one of the four CD4+ subsets.

Every isolated RNA sample was fully reverse transcribed, so sequencing captured expressed TCRB transcripts. TCRdb's copy holds only in-frame clones and misses some; the assay was immunoSEQ multiplex PCR. There are about 640,000 clones in the sample; 9.5% to 15% occur only once, and over 0.1% lies in the top ten. Sequenced input: naive CD4+ T cells from blood. All receptors derive from a man aged 25 to 40 with type 1 diabetes.

This clone was observed a few times. The chain combines TRBV25-1 with TRBJ1-5, with TRBD1 identical over 10 bases. Germline trimming cut 4 bases from V and 3 bases from J; bases unmatched to any gene: 3. The CDR3 is 15 amino acids. Germline values: CDR1 MGHDK, CDR2 SYGVNS. The CDR3 DNA is TGTGCCAGCAGTGTCGGGACAGGGGTCAATCAGCCCCAGCATTTT. As protein: CASSVGTGVNQPQHF.

The chain carries TRBV18 and TRBJ2-7; D is perhaps TRBD1 (6 bases). The CDR3 loop spans 15 amino acids. V lost 6 bases and J 3 bases, leaving 18 bases between the germline ends. CDR1 is KGHSH, CDR2 LQKENI, per germline. The CDR3 nucleotides read TGTGCCAGCTCGGAAGGGACAACTCAAAACTACGAGCAGTACTTC. Translated: CASSEGTTQNYEQYF. Complete variable domain (other parts from reference TRBV18 and TRBJ2-7): NAGVMQNPRHLVRRRGQEARLRCSPMKGHSHVYWYRQLPEEGLKFMVYLQKENIIDESGMPKERFSAEFPKEGPSILRIQQVVRGDSAAYFCASSEGTTQNYEQYFGPGTRLTVT.

This clone was seen a handful of times. The rearrangement uses TRBV7-9 and TRBJ1-1, with D unresolved. The CDR3 sequence is 15 residues long. Trimming left V 3 bases short and J 1 base short, with 12 bases between. Looked up from germline, CDR1 is SEHNR and CDR2 is FQNEAQ (reference sequence). CDR3 DNA sequence: TGTGCCAGCAGCTTGTCGGACCTCCGGAACACTGAAGCTTTCTTT. Translated, it gives CASSLSDLRNTEAFF.

This clone has a handful of counts. V usage is TRBV6-5 and J usage is TRBJ2-7, with TRBD1 matching 9 bases. V was clipped by 5 bases and J by 2 bases; unmatched bases: 4. Germline lookup yields CDR1 MNHEY and CDR2 SVGAGI. This CDR3 has 14 residues. CDR3 nucleotides: TGTGCCAGCAGTCCCGGGACAGGGCCCTACGAGCAGTACTTC. It is translated as CASSPGTGPYEQYF.

This clone was seen a few times. Other DNA sequences within the sample encode an identical CDR3. The CDR3 DNA reads TGTGCCTGGAGTGTAAGTGCAGATACGCAGTATTTT. Protein: CAWSVSADTQYF. V gene TRBV30 combines with J gene TRBJ2-3, with D hard to call. Trimming shortened V by 0 bases and J by 4 bases, and 5 bases separated the two germline ends. Germline V gene lookup returns CDR1 GTSNPN and CDR2 SVGIG (reference sequence). This CDR3 has 12 amino acids.

The chain carries TRBV2 and TRBJ1-3; D is ambiguous. Germline V gives CDR1 SNHLY, CDR2 FYNNEI. V lost 7 bases to trimming and J lost 0 bases, with 4 bases between them. CDR3 size: 12 residues. The CDR3, as DNA: TGTGCCAGCATAGGCTCTGGAAACACCATATATTTT. Translation gives CASIGSGNTIYF.

This clone was seen more than once but under ten times. V and J are TRBV2 and TRBJ2-7; no definite D call. CDR1 SNHLY and CDR2 FYNNEI come from the germline V gene. V was trimmed by 8 bases and J by 5 bases, leaving 7 bases between them. The CDR3 is 10 residues long. The CDR3 DNA follows: TGTGCCAGCGGAGAGAACGAGCAGTACTTC. Translated, it gives CASGENEQYF. The full variable domain, rest sourced from reference TRBV2 and TRBJ2-7, is EPEVTQTPSHQVTQMGQEVILRCVPISNHLYFYWYRQILGQKVEFLVSFYNNEISEKSEIFDDQFSVERPDGSNFTLKIRSTKLEDSAMYFCASGENEQYFGPGTRLTVT.

This clone turned up a few times. The rearrangement uses TRBV4-3 and TRBJ1-4; no clear D. CDR3 length equals 14 residues. Trimming shortened V by 0 bases and J by 8 bases, and 10 bases separated the two germline ends. The germline V gene has CDR1 LGHNA and CDR2 YSLEER. Here the CDR3 DNA reads TGCGCCAGCAGCCAAGATCGGGTGGGGGAAAAACTGTTTTTT. Amino acids: CASSQDRVGEKLFF.

The genes are TRBV5-1 and TRBJ1-2, with D uncertain. V lost 4 bases and J 4 bases, leaving 11 bases between the germline ends. Germline assignment: CDR1 SGHRS and CDR2 YFSETQ. The CDR3 runs to 13 residues. CDR3 nucleotide sequence: TGCGCCAGCAGCCCTGCTCAGATCTATGGCTACACCTTC. Encoded protein: CASSPAQIYGYTF.

V gene TRBV9 combines with J gene TRBJ2-5; D might be TRBD1 (6 bases). This CDR3 spans 14 amino acids. V was pared by 1 base and J by 2 bases, with 9 bases between. Germline V gives CDR1 SGDLS, CDR2 YYNGEE. CDR3 loop: CASSVPGQQETQYF. The CDR3 DNA reads TGTGCCAGCAGCGTACCGGGACAACAAGAGACCCAGTACTTC.

The rearrangement uses TRBV6-5 and TRBJ1-3; 10 bases map to TRBD1. This CDR3 is 16 amino acids long. The J segment lost 1 base and the V segment lost 4 bases, leaving 4 bases of the junction unmatched. In germline, CDR1 is MNHEY, CDR2 SVGAGI. The DNA of the CDR3 is TGTGCCAGCAGTTTGGGACAGGGGCTTTCTGGAAACACCATATATTTT. Its protein product is CASSLGQGLSGNTIYF.

This clone was seen more than once but under ten times. This chain links TRBV11-2 with TRBJ1-1; D call uncertain. Germline values: CDR1 SGHAT, CDR2 FQNNGV. With 0 bases removed from V and 2 bases from J, the gap between germline ends came to 10 bases. This CDR3 contains 15 residues. CDR3 loop: CASSLEPTPNTEAFF. The DNA for the CDR3 is TGTGCCAGCAGCTTAGAACCCACACCAAACACTGAAGCTTTCTTT.

Only a few counts were recorded for this clone. The chain uses TRBV28 and TRBJ2-1, with TRBD2 identical over 8 bases. The trim removed 5 bases at V and 6 bases at J, leaving 6 bases unmatched. The CDR3 contains 14 residues. Germline-derived CDR1 and CDR2 are MDHEN and SYDVKM. Here the CDR3 reads CASSRSGGFNEQFF. CDR3 coding DNA: TGTGCCAGCAGTAGAAGCGGGGGATTCAATGAGCAGTTCTTC. Supplemented by reference TRBV28 and TRBJ2-1, the full variable domain reads DVKVTQSSRYLVKRTGEKVFLECVQDMDHENMFWYRQDPGLGLRLIYFSYDVKMKEKGDIPEGYSVSREKKERFSLILESASTNQTSMYLCASSRSGGFNEQFFGPGTRLTVL.

This clone was counted between two and nine times. The chain couples TRBV4-1 to TRBJ2-2; no firm D call. The CDR3 extends over 14 amino acids. V was shortened by 5 bases and J by 6 bases, with 13 bases between the two germline ends. Germline loops: CDR1 MGHRA, CDR2 YSYEKL. CDR3 protein: CASSSQLMAGELFF. CDR3 nucleotides: TGCGCCAGCAGCTCTCAGCTGATGGCCGGGGAGCTGTTTTTT.

There are a few counts of this clone. The J gene is TRBJ1-2, the V gene TRBV29-1, with D unclear. CDR1 SQVTM and CDR2 ANQGSEA come from the germline V gene. The CDR3 loop spans 13 amino acids. V lost 3 bases and J 0 bases, leaving 8 bases between the germline ends. The CDR3 loop is CSVDSGANYGYTF. CDR3 sequence (DNA): TGCAGCGTTGACAGTGGAGCTAACTATGGCTACACCTTC.

This clone was counted between two and nine times. The chain is built from TRBV7-2 and TRBJ2-1, with 11 bases lining up with TRBD2. The V and J ends lost 5 bases and 6 bases, in that order; junction bases with no gene match: 6. The CDR3 loop spans 15 amino acids. Germline CDR1 and CDR2: SGHTA and FQGNSA. The CDR3 nucleotides are TGTGCCAGCAGCCCACCGGGACTAGCGGCCAATGAGCAGTTCTTC. This sequence encodes CASSPPGLAANEQFF.

This clone was counted between two and nine times. The rearrangement joins TRBV29-1 to TRBJ2-3; 10 bases line up with TRBD2. CDR3 length: 16 residues. Per the germline V gene, CDR1 is SQVTM and CDR2 is ANQGSEA. J lost 0 bases, V lost 6 bases, and 9 bases had no gene match. This CDR3 reads CSVPIAGGLSTDTQYF. The CDR3 nucleotides read TGCAGCGTCCCTATAGCGGGGGGCCTTAGCACAGATACGCAGTATTTT.

This rearrangement joins TRBV7-9 to TRBJ2-7, with TRBD1 as a possible D gene (6 bases). The CDR3 covers 16 residues. Trimming pared 5 bases from V and 1 base from J, leaving 18 bases between. Per the germline V gene, CDR1 is SEHNR and CDR2 is FQNEAQ (reference sequence). The CDR3 DNA is TGTGCCAGCAGCCCATCCCGGCCAGGGGTTTCCTACGAGCAGTACTTC. Its protein product is CASSPSRPGVSYEQYF.

There are a few counts of this clone. V gene TRBV9 combines with J gene TRBJ1-1; no firm D call. The CDR3 has 13 residues. Germline-derived CDR1 and CDR2 are SGDLS and YYNGEE. V was clipped by 3 bases and J by 3 bases, with 9 bases between them. The CDR3 region is CASSARSDTEAFF. CDR3 sequence (DNA): TGTGCCAGCAGCGCCCGCTCAGACACTGAAGCTTTCTTT.

The rearrangement links TRBV10-3 to TRBJ1-1; the match to TRBD1 covers 7 bases. Trimming took 2 bases from V and 5 from J; bases not matched to a gene: 5. The CDR3 totals 14 residues. Germline V gene lookup returns CDR1 ENHRY and CDR2 SYGVKD. CDR3 nucleotides: TGTGCCATCAGTGAGCACAGGGGTGAAACTGAAGCTTTCTTT. This translates into CAISEHRGETEAFF.